The T cell receptor (beta chain) under discussion was sequenced for a study of radiotherapy plus CTLA-4 blockade in lung cancer. Germline V lookup: CDR1 LNHDA, CDR2 SQIVND (reference sequence). Deletions cut 4 bases from V and 0 bases from J, with 13 bases between. The CDR3 loop spans 16 amino acids. The table lists this clone with a count of one. Measured with immunoSEQ multiplex PCR; TCRdb has only the in-frame clones, and not every one. Here the sample spans over 100,000 clones, about 90% being singletons. Sequences were derived from peripheral blood, sampled from a patient treated with radiotherapy plus ipilimumab. This chain joins TRBV19 and TRBJ1-3; no reliable D call. The sequence derives from a human donor with non-small cell lung cancer that progressed on radiotherapy plus ipilimumab. CDR3 residues: CASSTSGRTSGNTIYF. As DNA, the CDR3 is TGTGCCAGTAGTACCTCCGGGCGAACCTCTGGAAACACCATATATTTT.